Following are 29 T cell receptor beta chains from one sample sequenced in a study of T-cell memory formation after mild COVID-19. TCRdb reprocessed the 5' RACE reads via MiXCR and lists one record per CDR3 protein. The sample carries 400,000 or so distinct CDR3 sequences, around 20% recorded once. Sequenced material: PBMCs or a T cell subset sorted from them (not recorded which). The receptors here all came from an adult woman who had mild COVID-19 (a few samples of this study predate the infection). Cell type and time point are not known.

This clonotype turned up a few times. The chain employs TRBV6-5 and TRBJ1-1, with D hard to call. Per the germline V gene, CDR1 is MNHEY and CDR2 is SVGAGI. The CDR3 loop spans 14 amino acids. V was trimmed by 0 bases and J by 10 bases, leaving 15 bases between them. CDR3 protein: CASSYSITGRGAFF. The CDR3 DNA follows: TGTGCCAGCAGTTACTCAATAACGGGCCGGGGAGCTTTCTTT.

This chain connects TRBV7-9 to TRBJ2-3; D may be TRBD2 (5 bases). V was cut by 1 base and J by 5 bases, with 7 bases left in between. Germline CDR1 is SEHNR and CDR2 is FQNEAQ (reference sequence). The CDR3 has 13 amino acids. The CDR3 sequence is CASSLDGIDTQYF. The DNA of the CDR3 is TGTGCCAGCAGCTTAGACGGGATAGATACGCAGTATTTT.

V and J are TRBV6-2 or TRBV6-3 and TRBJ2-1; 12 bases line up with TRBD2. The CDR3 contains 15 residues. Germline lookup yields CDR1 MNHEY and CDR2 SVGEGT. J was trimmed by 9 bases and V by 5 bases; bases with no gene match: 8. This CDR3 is CASSTSGRSSSEQFF. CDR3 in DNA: TGTGCCAGCAGTACTAGCGGGAGGTCGTCGTCTGAGCAGTTCTTC.

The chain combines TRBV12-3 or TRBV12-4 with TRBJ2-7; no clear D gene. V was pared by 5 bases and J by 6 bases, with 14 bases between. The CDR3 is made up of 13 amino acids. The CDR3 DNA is TGTGCCAGCAGTAAAAAGTTGGGTGGCGAGCAGTACTTC. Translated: CASSKKLGGEQYF.

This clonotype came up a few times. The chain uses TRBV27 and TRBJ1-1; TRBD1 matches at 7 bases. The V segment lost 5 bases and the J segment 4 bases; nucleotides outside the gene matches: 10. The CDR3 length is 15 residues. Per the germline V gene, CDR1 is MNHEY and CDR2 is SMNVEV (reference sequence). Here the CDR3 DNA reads TGTGCCAGCAGTGTAAGACAGGGCTTAGCCACTGAAGCTTTCTTT. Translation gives CASSVRQGLATEAFF.

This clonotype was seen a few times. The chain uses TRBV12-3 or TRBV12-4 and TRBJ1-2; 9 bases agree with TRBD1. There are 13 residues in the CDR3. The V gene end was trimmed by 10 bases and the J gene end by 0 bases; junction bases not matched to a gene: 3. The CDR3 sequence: CATRQGANYGYTF. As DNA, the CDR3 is TGTGCCACCAGACAGGGGGCTAACTATGGCTACACCTTC.

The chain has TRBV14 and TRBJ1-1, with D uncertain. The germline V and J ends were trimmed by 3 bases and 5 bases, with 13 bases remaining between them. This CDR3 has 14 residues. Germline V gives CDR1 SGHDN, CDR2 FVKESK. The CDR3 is CASSHPLRGTEAFF. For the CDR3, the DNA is TGTGCCAGCAGCCACCCCCTCCGGGGAACTGAAGCTTTCTTT.

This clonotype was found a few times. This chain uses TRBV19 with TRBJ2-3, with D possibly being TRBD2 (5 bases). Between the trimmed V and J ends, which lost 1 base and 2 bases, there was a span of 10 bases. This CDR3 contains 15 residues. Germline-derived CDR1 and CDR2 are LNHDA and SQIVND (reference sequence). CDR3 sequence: CASSIVPGNTDTQYF. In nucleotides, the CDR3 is TGTGCCAGTAGTATAGTCCCCGGGAACACAGATACGCAGTATTTT.

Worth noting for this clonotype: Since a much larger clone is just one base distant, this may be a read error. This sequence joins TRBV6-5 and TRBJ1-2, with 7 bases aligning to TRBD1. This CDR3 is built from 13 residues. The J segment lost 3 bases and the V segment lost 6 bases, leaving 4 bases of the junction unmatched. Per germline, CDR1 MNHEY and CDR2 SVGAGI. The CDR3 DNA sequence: TGTGCCAGCAGCCGGGACAGATACTATGGCTACACCTTC. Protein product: CASSRDRYYGYTF.

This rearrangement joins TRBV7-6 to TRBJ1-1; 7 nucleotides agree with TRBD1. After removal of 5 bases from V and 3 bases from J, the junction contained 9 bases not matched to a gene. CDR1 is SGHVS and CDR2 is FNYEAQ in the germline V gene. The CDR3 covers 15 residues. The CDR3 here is CASSIMDRSDTEAFF. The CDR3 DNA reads TGTGCCAGCAGCATCATGGACAGGTCGGACACTGAAGCTTTCTTT.

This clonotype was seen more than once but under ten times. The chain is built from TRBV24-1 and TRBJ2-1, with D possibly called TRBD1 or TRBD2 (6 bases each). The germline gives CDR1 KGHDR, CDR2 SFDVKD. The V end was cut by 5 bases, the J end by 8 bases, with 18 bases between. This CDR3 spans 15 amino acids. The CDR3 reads CATSAGQGRSDEQFF. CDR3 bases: TGTGCCACCAGTGCCGGCCAGGGGAGGTCAGATGAGCAGTTCTTC.

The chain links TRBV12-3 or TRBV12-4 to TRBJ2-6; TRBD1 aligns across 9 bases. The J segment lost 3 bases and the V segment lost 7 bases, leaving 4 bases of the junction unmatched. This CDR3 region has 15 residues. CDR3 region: CASTQGAYGANVLTF. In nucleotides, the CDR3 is TGTGCCAGCACACAGGGGGCATATGGGGCCAACGTCCTGACTTTC.

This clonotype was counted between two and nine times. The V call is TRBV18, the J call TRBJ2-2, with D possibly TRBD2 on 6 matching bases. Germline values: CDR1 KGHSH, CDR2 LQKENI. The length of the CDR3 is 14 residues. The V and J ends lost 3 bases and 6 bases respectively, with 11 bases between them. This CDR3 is CASSPREAAGELFF. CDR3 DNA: TGTGCCAGCTCACCTAGGGAGGCAGCCGGGGAGCTGTTTTTT. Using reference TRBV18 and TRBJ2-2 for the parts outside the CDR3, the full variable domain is NAGVMQNPRHLVRRRGQEARLRCSPMKGHSHVYWYRQLPEEGLKFMVYLQKENIIDESGMPKERFSAEFPKEGPSILRIQQVVRGDSAAYFCASSPREAAGELFFGEGSRLTVL.

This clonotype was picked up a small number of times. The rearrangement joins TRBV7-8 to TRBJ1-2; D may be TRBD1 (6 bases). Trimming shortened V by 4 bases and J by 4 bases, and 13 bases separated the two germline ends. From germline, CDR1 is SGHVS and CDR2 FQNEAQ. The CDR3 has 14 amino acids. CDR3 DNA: TGTGCCAGCAGCTACCGGGACACCATCTATGGCTACACCTTC. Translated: CASSYRDTIYGYTF. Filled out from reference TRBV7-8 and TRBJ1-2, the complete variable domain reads GAGVSQSPRYKVAKRGQDVALRCDPISGHVSLFWYQQALGQGPEFLTYFQNEAQLDKSGLPSDRFFAERPEGSVSTLKIQRTQQEDSAVYLCASSYRDTIYGYTFGSGTRLTVV.

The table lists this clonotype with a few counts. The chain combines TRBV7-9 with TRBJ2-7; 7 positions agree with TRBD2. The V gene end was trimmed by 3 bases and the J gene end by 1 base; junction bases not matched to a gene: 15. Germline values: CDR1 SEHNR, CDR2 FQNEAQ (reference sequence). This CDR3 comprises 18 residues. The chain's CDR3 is CASSFTVPKRDLSYEQYF. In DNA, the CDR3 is TGTGCCAGCAGCTTTACGGTTCCCAAGCGGGATCTTTCCTACGAGCAGTACTTC.

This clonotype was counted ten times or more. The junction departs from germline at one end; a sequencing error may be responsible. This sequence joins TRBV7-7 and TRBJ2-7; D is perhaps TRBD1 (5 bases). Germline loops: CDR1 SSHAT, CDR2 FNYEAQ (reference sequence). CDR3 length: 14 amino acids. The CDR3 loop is CASSLYQGPYEQYF. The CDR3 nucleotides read TGTGCTAGCAGCTTATATCAGGGTCCCTACGAGCAGTACTTC.

Here the CDR3 reads CASSRTGGNYEQYF. In DNA, the CDR3 is TGCGCCAGCAGCCGGACAGGGGGCAATTACGAGCAGTACTTC. J is TRBJ2-7 and V is TRBV5-1, with TRBD1 identical over 11 bases. The CDR3 extends over 14 amino acids. Germline V lookup: CDR1 SGHRS, CDR2 YFSETQ. The junction had 4 bases not matched to a gene; V was cut back by 4 bases and J by 4 bases.

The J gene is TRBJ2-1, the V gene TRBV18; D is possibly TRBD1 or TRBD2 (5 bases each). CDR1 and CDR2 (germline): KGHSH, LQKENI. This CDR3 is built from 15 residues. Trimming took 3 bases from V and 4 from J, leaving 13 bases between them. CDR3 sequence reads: CASSPGRRQYNEQFF. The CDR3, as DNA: TGTGCCAGCTCACCGGGACGTAGACAATACAATGAGCAGTTCTTC.

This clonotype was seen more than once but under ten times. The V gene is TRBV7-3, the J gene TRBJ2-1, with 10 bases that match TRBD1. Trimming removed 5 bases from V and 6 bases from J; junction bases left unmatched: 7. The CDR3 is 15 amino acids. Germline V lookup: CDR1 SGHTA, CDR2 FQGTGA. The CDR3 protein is CASSRGTGEPNEQFF. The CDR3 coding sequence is TGTGCCAGCAGCCGGGGGACAGGGGAACCCAATGAGCAGTTCTTC.

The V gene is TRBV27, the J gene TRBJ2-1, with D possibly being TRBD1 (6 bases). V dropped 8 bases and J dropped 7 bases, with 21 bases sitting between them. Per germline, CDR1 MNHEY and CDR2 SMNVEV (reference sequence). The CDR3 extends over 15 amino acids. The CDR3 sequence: CASGIQGALGNEQFF. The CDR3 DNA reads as TGTGCCAGCGGGATACAGGGAGCGCTTGGGAATGAGCAGTTCTTC.

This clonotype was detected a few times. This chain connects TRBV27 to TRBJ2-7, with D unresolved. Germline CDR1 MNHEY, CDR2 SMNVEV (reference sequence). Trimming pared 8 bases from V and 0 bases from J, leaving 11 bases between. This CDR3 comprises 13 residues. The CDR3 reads CASRTESSYEQYF. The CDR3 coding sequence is TGTGCCAGCCGGACGGAAAGCTCCTACGAGCAGTACTTC.

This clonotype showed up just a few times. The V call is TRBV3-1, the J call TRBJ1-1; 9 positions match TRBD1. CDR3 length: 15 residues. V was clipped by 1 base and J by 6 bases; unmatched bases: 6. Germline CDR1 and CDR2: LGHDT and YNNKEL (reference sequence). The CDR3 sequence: CASSQVGTGNPEAFF. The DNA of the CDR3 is TGTGCCAGCAGCCAAGTGGGGACAGGGAATCCTGAAGCTTTCTTT.

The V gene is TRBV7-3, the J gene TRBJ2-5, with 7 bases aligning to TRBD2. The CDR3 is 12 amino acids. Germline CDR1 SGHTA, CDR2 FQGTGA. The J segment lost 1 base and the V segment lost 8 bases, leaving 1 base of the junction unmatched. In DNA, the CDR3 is TGTGCCAGCGGGAGGGCCCAAGAGACCCAGTACTTC. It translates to CASGRAQETQYF.

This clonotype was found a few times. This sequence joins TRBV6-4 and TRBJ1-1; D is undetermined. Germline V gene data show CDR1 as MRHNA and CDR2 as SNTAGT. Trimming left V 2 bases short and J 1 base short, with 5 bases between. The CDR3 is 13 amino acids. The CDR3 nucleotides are TGTGCCAGCAGTGACACTCCGAACACTGAAGCTTTCTTT. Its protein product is CASSDTPNTEAFF.

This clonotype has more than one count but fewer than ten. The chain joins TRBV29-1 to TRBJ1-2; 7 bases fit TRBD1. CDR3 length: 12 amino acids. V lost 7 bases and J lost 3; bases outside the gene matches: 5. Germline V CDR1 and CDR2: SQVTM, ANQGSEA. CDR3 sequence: CSGTGTDYGYTF. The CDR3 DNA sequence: TGCAGCGGGACTGGGACAGACTATGGCTACACCTTC.

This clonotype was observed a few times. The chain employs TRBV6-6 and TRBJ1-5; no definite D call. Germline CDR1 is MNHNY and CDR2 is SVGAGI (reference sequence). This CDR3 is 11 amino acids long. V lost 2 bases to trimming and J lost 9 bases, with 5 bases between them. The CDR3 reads CASSYGGPQHF. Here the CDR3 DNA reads TGTGCCAGCAGTTACGGTGGGCCCCAGCATTTT.

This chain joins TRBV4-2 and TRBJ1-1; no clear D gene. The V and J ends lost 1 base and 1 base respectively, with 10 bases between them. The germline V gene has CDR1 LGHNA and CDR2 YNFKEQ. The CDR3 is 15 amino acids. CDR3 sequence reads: CASSQGMGENTEAFF. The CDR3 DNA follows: TGTGCCAGCAGCCAAGGAATGGGAGAGAACACTGAAGCTTTCTTT.

This CDR3 is CASSFNSVAEAFF. DNA of the CDR3: TGTGCCAGCAGCTTCAATTCTGTTGCTGAAGCTTTCTTT. J is TRBJ1-1 and V is TRBV7-9; D ambiguous. V lost 3 bases, J lost 6 bases, and 11 bases lay in between. Germline lookup yields CDR1 SEHNR and CDR2 FQNEAQ (reference sequence). The CDR3 contains 13 residues.

CDR3 amino acids: CASNTGRGTQYF. CDR3 DNA sequence: TGTGCCAGCAATACAGGTCGTGGTACGCAGTATTTT. This chain joins TRBV6-2 or TRBV6-3 and TRBJ2-3, with TRBD1 as a possible D gene (5 bases). The V end was cut by 7 bases, the J end by 8 bases, with 13 bases between. Germline CDR1 MNHEY, CDR2 SVGEGT. The CDR3 extends over 12 amino acids.